This TCR beta chain was identified during a study of T cells after yellow fever vaccination (dated by TCRdb to between 2018 and 2021). Describing the broader study: Libraries from fractions with low cell numbers were prepared with the SMART-Seq v4 Ultra Low Input RNA kit. To track T-cell clones before and after primary and booster YFV17D yellow fever vaccination, bulk TCR alpha and beta repertoires were sequenced longitudinally. Two healthy male donors, one aged 18 to 30 and one aged 30 to 40 years, made up the cohort. Blood was collected at multiple timepoints before and after primary and secondary immunization, and bulk PBMC replicates and cell subsets were isolated. Results the study describes overall, beyond this receptor: A small fraction of clonotypes showed up in both the CD4 and CD8 compartments, probably as a result of convergent recombination. The study included only a couple of donors, which limits how far the findings can be generalized. The secondary T-cell response was found to be weaker but faster than the primary response, with a peak reached on day 5 rather than on day 15. Computational filtering was needed because FACS-sorted repertoires could contain abundant contaminating clonotypes from the bulk population. Most clones expanded after primary vaccination (96% of CD4 and around nine tenths of CD8) were re-detected after the booster, suggesting that broad memory maintenance occurred.

TCR cDNA was synthesized by 5'RACE template switching, through which a universal primer site and unique molecular identifiers were introduced. cDNA synthesis was primed from both the TCR alpha and TCR beta constant segments. Library amplification involved two PCR steps, and the second step added sample barcodes and sequencing adapters. Sequencing of libraries was performed on Illumina HiSeq 2500 (2x100 bp) or NovaSeq (2x150 bp). On the study's bioinformatics: MIGEC handled demultiplexing of reads and collapsing into UMI consensus sequences, while MiXCR performed V(D)J alignment. Clonotypes responding to the vaccine were identified with edgeR on replicate PBMC samples, with the criteria of FDR below 0.01 and a log2 fold change above 5 up to day 15. Each bulk clonotype received a CD4 or CD8 identity based on whether the sequenced CD4 or CD8 repertoire contained that clonotype at higher abundance. TCRdb redid the processing of the public reads, applying fastp at Q25 and MiXCR, and retained in-frame beta chains. When rows share a CDR3 protein, they turn into one entry using the most common DNA and genes. For this entry, the V and J calls and clone size follow TCRdb and not the study's own pipeline. The sample yields about 330,000 distinct CDR3 sequences; approximately 8% were counted once. Roughly 18% of the sample is held by the ten biggest clonotypes.

Points on this clonotype: The specificity of this receptor is unknown. Base qualities are not recorded, but no much larger clone differs from it by a single base.

Explained via the paper, the treatment or condition label denotes: live attenuated yellow fever vaccine strain. At each blood-draw timepoint, two biological replicates of bulk PBMCs were collected. PBMCs were isolated from peripheral blood using a standard Ficoll-Paque protocol. TriZol was used to extract RNA from bulk PBMCs, from CD4 and CD8 fractions, and from dextramer-positive and dextramer-negative fractions. At the junction V is shortened by 4 bases and J by 5 bases, with 19 bases in between. Per the germline V gene (reference sequence), DFQATT is the CDR1 and SNEGSKA is the CDR2. The CDR3 contains 15 residues, cysteine and phenylalanine counted. CDR3 DNA is the only sequence kept; it has 45 bases, read in frame from the first base.

The sequence joins TRBV20-1 to TRBJ2-3; the D gene cannot be resolved reliably. Here the sequenced sample was PBMCs, taken about 49 days after the first yellow fever vaccination. The origin of this receptor is a young man who received the YFV17D yellow fever vaccine. The sequenced DNA: TGCAGTGCTAAGGCGCAACCCGGCTCGGGAGATACGCAGTATTTT. This translates into CSAKAQPGSGDTQYF.